This is a list of T cell receptor beta chains from one sample in a study of blood T cell repertoires in COVID-19. Profiled with immunoSEQ multiplex PCR; TCRdb holds only in-frame clones, not every one. The data hold 350,000 to 400,000 clones, with roughly 84% observed a single time. The sequenced sample was PBMCs or T cells enriched from blood (not recorded which). These receptors were taken from a woman aged 25 to 45 who had recovered from COVID-19. CDR3s include the opening cysteine and the closing phenylalanine or tryptophan. The order of the fields is J gene, D gene, clone size, V gene, CDR3 DNA, CDR3 protein. D genes are given only for firm matches. The size field is filled for only some rows; it gives once, few, many or a size class.

j_call: TRBJ2-1; d_call: TRBD2; clone_size: NA; v_call: TRBV5-5; cdr3_nt: TGTGCCAGCAGGCGGACTAGCGGGAGGGGCTCCTACAATGAGCAGTTCTTC; cdr3_aa: CASRRTSGRGSYNEQFF
j_call: TRBJ1-2; d_call: TRBD1; clone_size: NA; v_call: TRBV10-2; cdr3_nt: TGCGCCAGCAGTGCTACAGGGGAACACTATGGCTACACCTTC; cdr3_aa: CASSATGEHYGYTF
j_call: TRBJ1-2; d_call: TRBD1; clone_size: NA; v_call: TRBV7-9; cdr3_nt: TGTGCCAGCAGCTTGGGACAGGGAAGCTATGGCTACACCTTC; cdr3_aa: CASSLGQGSYGYTF
j_call: TRBJ2-7; d_call: NA; clone_size: NA; v_call: TRBV9; cdr3_nt: TGTGCCAGCAGCGTAGGGAGCGGAGCAATCTACGAGCAGTACTTC; cdr3_aa: CASSVGSGAIYEQYF
j_call: TRBJ2-7; d_call: NA; clone_size: NA; v_call: TRBV27; cdr3_nt: TGTGCCAGCAGTTTGTCAACCCATCAGTTTGACTACGAGCAGTACTTC; cdr3_aa: CASSLSTHQFDYEQYF
j_call: TRBJ2-5; d_call: NA; clone_size: NA; v_call: TRBV14; cdr3_nt: TGTGCCAGCAGCCAAAGACTGGCACTTTGGCAAGAGACCCAGTACTTC; cdr3_aa: CASSQRLALWQETQYF
j_call: TRBJ2-1; d_call: NA; clone_size: NA; v_call: TRBV7-2; cdr3_nt: TGTGCCAGCAGCTCCGTCCCGGGACTCAGTGGGAATGAGCAGTTCTTC; cdr3_aa: CASSSVPGLSGNEQFF
j_call: TRBJ2-7; d_call: TRBD2; clone_size: NA; v_call: TRBV2; cdr3_nt: TGTGCCAGCACCCGGGGACTAGCGGCCTCCTACGAGCAGTACTTC; cdr3_aa: CASTRGLAASYEQYF
j_call: TRBJ2-1; d_call: TRBD2; clone_size: NA; v_call: TRBV4-1; cdr3_nt: TGCGCCAGCAGCCTTAAGGGAGCGGGAGGTCCCAATGAGCAGTTCTTC; cdr3_aa: CASSLKGAGGPNEQFF
j_call: TRBJ1-1; d_call: NA; clone_size: once; v_call: TRBV7-9; cdr3_nt: TGTGCCAGCAGCTCTTCTGAAGCTTTCTTT; cdr3_aa: CASSSSEAFF
j_call: TRBJ2-1; d_call: NA; clone_size: NA; v_call: TRBV7-8; cdr3_nt: TGTGCCAGCAGCTTGGTGGGGGGGGCCGGTGAGCAGTTCTTC; cdr3_aa: CASSLVGGAGEQFF
j_call: TRBJ1-2; d_call: NA; clone_size: NA; v_call: TRBV2; cdr3_nt: TGTGCCAGCAGCACCCCGGGGATGGGCTATGGCTACACCTTC; cdr3_aa: CASSTPGMGYGYTF
j_call: TRBJ2-1; d_call: NA; clone_size: few; v_call: TRBV30; cdr3_nt: TGTGCCTGGAGTCCGGGCAGGGATGAGCAGTTCTTC; cdr3_aa: CAWSPGRDEQFF
j_call: TRBJ1-6; d_call: NA; clone_size: NA; v_call: TRBV11-2; cdr3_nt: TGTGCCAGCAGCTTAGAGTACGGTGTAAATTCACCCCTCCACTTT; cdr3_aa: CASSLEYGVNSPLHF
j_call: TRBJ2-5; d_call: NA; clone_size: NA; v_call: TRBV27; cdr3_nt: TGTGCCAGCAGTTTCCTAGGGGGTCGGGAGACCCAGTACTTC; cdr3_aa: CASSFLGGRETQYF
j_call: TRBJ1-5; d_call: TRBD1; clone_size: NA; v_call: TRBV6-5; cdr3_nt: TGTGCCAGTGGGACAGCTAGCAATCAGCCCCAGCATTTT; cdr3_aa: CASGTASNQPQHF
j_call: TRBJ2-7; d_call: TRBD2; clone_size: NA; v_call: TRBV4-1; cdr3_nt: TGCGCCAGCAGTCAGACTAGCGGGAGCCCCTACGAGCAGTACTTC; cdr3_aa: CASSQTSGSPYEQYF
j_call: TRBJ2-1; d_call: NA; clone_size: NA; v_call: TRBV7-3; cdr3_nt: TGTGCCAGCAGCTTAACTGCGGGGACCGGGGATAGGGAGCAGTTCTTC; cdr3_aa: CASSLTAGTGDREQFF
j_call: TRBJ2-2; d_call: NA; clone_size: NA; v_call: TRBV28; cdr3_nt: TGTGCCAGCAGTTATTTGAGCACCGGGGAGCTGTTTTTT; cdr3_aa: CASSYLSTGELFF
j_call: TRBJ2-2; d_call: TRBD1; clone_size: few; v_call: TRBV9; cdr3_nt: TGTGCCAGCAGCGTAGGGACAGGGGGCCGGGACGGGGAGCTGTTTTTT; cdr3_aa: CASSVGTGGRDGELFF
j_call: TRBJ2-1; d_call: TRBD2; clone_size: NA; v_call: TRBV27; cdr3_nt: TGTGCCAGCAGCCCAGCGGGAGGGTCCTACAATGAGCAGTTCTTC; cdr3_aa: CASSPAGGSYNEQFF
j_call: TRBJ1-5; d_call: TRBD1; clone_size: NA; v_call: TRBV23-1; cdr3_nt: TGCGCCAGCAGTACCTCCGGGACAGGGAACGGGCTTAGCAATCAGCCCCAGCATTTT; cdr3_aa: CASSTSGTGNGLSNQPQHF
j_call: TRBJ2-2; d_call: NA; clone_size: once; v_call: TRBV6-2/TRBV6-3; cdr3_nt: TGTGCCAGCAGTTACTCCGGACTCCCGGCCGGGGAGCTGTTTTTT; cdr3_aa: CASSYSGLPAGELFF
j_call: TRBJ2-5; d_call: TRBD2; clone_size: NA; v_call: TRBV19; cdr3_nt: TGTGCCAGTAGTATAGATCCGGCTAGCGGGGGGGAGACCCAGTACTTC; cdr3_aa: CASSIDPASGGETQYF
j_call: TRBJ2-2; d_call: TRBD2; clone_size: NA; v_call: TRBV4-1; cdr3_nt: TGCGCCAGCAGCCCAACCCCGGGGGGGACCGGGGAGCTGTTTTTT; cdr3_aa: CASSPTPGGTGELFF
j_call: TRBJ2-7; d_call: NA; clone_size: NA; v_call: TRBV19; cdr3_nt: TGTGCCAGTAGTATTAAACACAGCTCCTACGAGCAGTACTTC; cdr3_aa: CASSIKHSSYEQYF
j_call: TRBJ1-1; d_call: NA; clone_size: NA; v_call: TRBV27; cdr3_nt: TGTGCCAGCGGAGGGCTCAGGGAAGAAGCTTTCTTT; cdr3_aa: CASGGLREEAFF
j_call: TRBJ2-7; d_call: TRBD1; clone_size: once; v_call: TRBV2; cdr3_nt: TGTGCCAGCAGTGATTCGGGACAGTTTACCTACGAGCAGTACTTC; cdr3_aa: CASSDSGQFTYEQYF
j_call: TRBJ2-7; d_call: TRBD2; clone_size: NA; v_call: TRBV11-2; cdr3_nt: TGTGCCAGCAGCTTAGGAGTAGCGGGAAGCTCCTACGAGCAGTACTTC; cdr3_aa: CASSLGVAGSSYEQYF
j_call: TRBJ1-4; d_call: TRBD1; clone_size: NA; v_call: TRBV30; cdr3_nt: TGTGCCTGGACGTTAGGGACAGGTGATGATAAACTGTTTTTT; cdr3_aa: CAWTLGTGDDKLFF
j_call: TRBJ2-7; d_call: NA; clone_size: NA; v_call: TRBV15; cdr3_nt: TGTGCCACCAGCAGAGTGGCTGACTCCTACGAGCAGTACTTC; cdr3_aa: CATSRVADSYEQYF
j_call: TRBJ1-1; d_call: NA; clone_size: NA; v_call: TRBV14; cdr3_nt: TGTGCCAGCAGCCCCCTGGGGGGTTTCCCTGAAGCTTTCTTT; cdr3_aa: CASSPLGGFPEAFF
j_call: TRBJ1-2; d_call: NA; clone_size: NA; v_call: TRBV12-3/TRBV12-4; cdr3_nt: TGTGCCAGCAGTTTCGCGGGGAACTATGGCTACACCTTC; cdr3_aa: CASSFAGNYGYTF
j_call: TRBJ1-5; d_call: TRBD1; clone_size: NA; v_call: TRBV6-5; cdr3_nt: TGTGCCAGCAGTTACGGACAGGGACGGGGTCAGCCCCAGCATTTT; cdr3_aa: CASSYGQGRGQPQHF
j_call: TRBJ2-1; d_call: NA; clone_size: NA; v_call: TRBV19; cdr3_nt: TGTGCCAGTACTCCCAGCTTGACACCCGCCTACAATGAGCAGTTCTTC; cdr3_aa: CASTPSLTPAYNEQFF
j_call: TRBJ2-1; d_call: TRBD1; clone_size: NA; v_call: TRBV7-9; cdr3_nt: TGTGCCAGCAGCTCCGGGACAGGGCTCTACAATGAGCAGTTCTTC; cdr3_aa: CASSSGTGLYNEQFF
j_call: TRBJ1-2; d_call: TRBD1; clone_size: NA; v_call: TRBV5-5; cdr3_nt: TGTGCCAGCAGCTCCGGACAGGGAGCTAACTATGGCTACACCTTC; cdr3_aa: CASSSGQGANYGYTF
j_call: TRBJ2-7; d_call: NA; clone_size: NA; v_call: TRBV5-1; cdr3_nt: TGCGCCAGCAGCTTGTTTACGGACAACTACGAGCAGTACTTC; cdr3_aa: CASSLFTDNYEQYF
j_call: TRBJ1-1; d_call: NA; clone_size: NA; v_call: TRBV19; cdr3_nt: TGTGCCAGTAGTATAACTGGAGGGTCGGGCACTGAAGCTTTCTTT; cdr3_aa: CASSITGGSGTEAFF
j_call: TRBJ1-2; d_call: NA; clone_size: NA; v_call: TRBV28; cdr3_nt: TGTGCCAGCAGCCAAGGAGGGCGCGTGGACGGCTACACCTTC; cdr3_aa: CASSQGGRVDGYTF
j_call: TRBJ2-1; d_call: NA; clone_size: once; v_call: TRBV5-1; cdr3_nt: TGCGCCAGCAGCTTGGCACCTAGTGAGCAGTTCTTC; cdr3_aa: CASSLAPSEQFF
j_call: TRBJ1-2; d_call: NA; clone_size: NA; v_call: TRBV5-1; cdr3_nt: TGCGCCAGCAGCTTTATTCAAAAAAGGGTCGGGATTGATGGCTACACCTTC; cdr3_aa: CASSFIQKRVGIDGYTF
j_call: TRBJ2-5; d_call: NA; clone_size: NA; v_call: TRBV6-5; cdr3_nt: TGTGCCAGCAAGTTGGGGCCAGGGGAGACCCAGTACTTC; cdr3_aa: CASKLGPGETQYF
j_call: TRBJ1-2; d_call: NA; clone_size: once; v_call: TRBV6-5; cdr3_nt: TGTGCCACCCGGTCGGGGGGATCTTTCTCTGGCTACACCTTC; cdr3_aa: CATRSGGSFSGYTF
j_call: TRBJ2-3; d_call: NA; clone_size: NA; v_call: TRBV6-5; cdr3_nt: TGTGCCAGCATTCCCAGGCCCGGAGATACGCAGTATTTT; cdr3_aa: CASIPRPGDTQYF
j_call: TRBJ1-5; d_call: NA; clone_size: NA; v_call: TRBV4-1; cdr3_nt: TGCGCCAGCAGCCAAGATTCACCTACTAGGAATCAGCCCCAGCATTTT; cdr3_aa: CASSQDSPTRNQPQHF
j_call: TRBJ1-5; d_call: NA; clone_size: NA; v_call: TRBV28; cdr3_nt: TGTGCCAGCAGGTCGAGGACAGCTAATCAGCCCCAGCATTTT; cdr3_aa: CASRSRTANQPQHF
j_call: TRBJ2-1; d_call: NA; clone_size: NA; v_call: TRBV27; cdr3_nt: TGTGCCAGCAGTTTATTGAGGGAGAACCGTATTGAGCAGTTCTTC; cdr3_aa: CASSLLRENRIEQFF
j_call: TRBJ2-2; d_call: NA; clone_size: NA; v_call: TRBV7-8; cdr3_nt: TGTGCCAGCAGCTTAATGACTAGAGGACACGGGGAGCTGTTTTTT; cdr3_aa: CASSLMTRGHGELFF
j_call: TRBJ1-2; d_call: TRBD1; clone_size: NA; v_call: TRBV19; cdr3_nt: TGTGCCAGTAGTTGGTCAGGGGGAGATGGCTACACCTTC; cdr3_aa: CASSWSGGDGYTF
j_call: TRBJ2-5; d_call: TRBD2; clone_size: NA; v_call: TRBV5-1; cdr3_nt: TGCGCCAGCAGCTTGGCTGAGACTAGCGGGATCAAAGAGACCCAGTACTTC; cdr3_aa: CASSLAETSGIKETQYF
j_call: TRBJ2-7; d_call: NA; clone_size: NA; v_call: TRBV27; cdr3_nt: TGTGCCAGCAGTTTAACAGGGAATTACGAGCAGTACTTC; cdr3_aa: CASSLTGNYEQYF
j_call: TRBJ2-5; d_call: TRBD1; clone_size: many; v_call: TRBV7-2; cdr3_nt: TGTGCCAGCAGCCAGAGACAGGGCCAGTACTTC; cdr3_aa: CASSQRQGQYF